The 6 T cell receptor beta chains below all came from one sample that was sequenced in a study of read filtering for tumor transcriptome and immune sequencing (dated by TCRdb to 2018 to 2021). Sequenced on an Illumina HiSeq 4000. Starting from roughly 440 ng RNA, TCR libraries were constructed with the Immunoverse kit using molecular barcoded adaptors that cover the alpha/delta and beta/gamma chains. TCRdb reprocessed the public reads (quality trimming at Q25 with fastp, clone calling with MiXCR) and kept in-frame beta chains. CDR3 protein duplicates are merged, each entry listing the most common genes and DNA. Within this sample are 130,000 or so distinct CDR3 sequences, with over 10% of them counted one time only. 6.5% to 9% of the sample belongs to the ten largest clones. Sequencing was carried out using a population of CD138-negative cells sorted from bone marrow. Interpreted using the paper, the cell subset or site label stands for: bone marrow mononuclear cells depleted of CD138+ plasma/myeloma cells by negative magnetic selection. The source of these receptors is a donor aged 40 or older with multiple myeloma.

In this sample, this clonotype turned up many times. The V gene is TRBV6-2 or TRBV6-3, the J gene TRBJ2-7, with D possibly being TRBD2 (6 bases). CDR1 is MNHEY, CDR2 SVGEGT, per germline. The CDR3 is made up of 15 amino acids. Trimming removed 4 bases from V and 2 bases from J, with 15 bases in between. CDR3 DNA: TGTGCCAGCAGTTCTTCCGGGACTCCTGCCTACGAGCAGTACTTC. Translation gives CASSSSGTPAYEQYF.

To note about this clonotype: Being one base from a much bigger clone, this may be a read error. The V call is TRBV11-1, the J call TRBJ2-7; TRBD2 matches 9 bases. Germline CDR1 and CDR2: SGHAT and FQDESV (reference sequence). V trimming: 3 bases; J trimming: 6 bases; junction bases outside the gene matches: 9. The CDR3 has 15 amino acids. CDR3 nucleotide sequence: TGTGCCAGCAGCTTGCTCGGGCGGGAGGGCCGCGAGCAGTACTTC. It translates to CASSLLGREGREQYF.

At least ten counts were recorded for this clonotype. The rearrangement uses TRBV3-1 and TRBJ1-1; TRBD1 aligns across 10 bases. The germline V gene encodes CDR1 LGHDT and CDR2 YNNKEL (reference sequence). J lost 9 bases, V lost 4 bases, and 5 bases had no gene match. This CDR3 region has 13 residues. The CDR3 bases are TGTGCCAGCAGCCGCGGACAGGGGGATAAAGCTTTCTTT. Translating it yields CASSRGQGDKAFF.

This clonotype has a count of ten or more. The V gene is TRBV12-3 or TRBV12-4, the J gene TRBJ2-1; D gene uncertain. The CDR3 covers 13 residues. Between the trimmed V and J ends, which lost 4 bases and 9 bases, there was a span of 13 bases. CDR3 in DNA: TGTGCCAGCAGTTCCGGGTTCTCGGGTGAGCAGTTCTTC. It yields the protein CASSSGFSGEQFF.

The sample holds many counts of this clonotype. The CDR3 DNA reads as TGTGCCAGCAGCCCGGGACAGGGGTTTGAAGCTTTCTTT. Encoded protein: CASSPGQGFEAFF. J is TRBJ1-1 and V is TRBV7-6, with TRBD1 matching 10 bases. V was clipped by 5 bases and J by 7 bases; unmatched bases: 4. Germline values: CDR1 SGHVS, CDR2 FNYEAQ. The CDR3 spans 13 residues. Looking up the rest from reference TRBV7-6 and TRBJ1-1 gives the full variable domain: GAGVSQSPRYKVTKRGQDVALRCDPISGHVSLYWYRQALGQGPEFLTYFNYEAQQDKSGLPNDRFSAERPEGSISTLTIQRTEQRDSAMYRCASSPGQGFEAFFGQGTRLTVV.

This clonotype was recorded at least ten times. The V call is TRBV29-1, the J call TRBJ2-1; no firm D call. Trimming cost V 3 bases and J 8 bases, with 11 bases left between them. The germline V gene encodes CDR1 SQVTM and CDR2 ANQGSEA. The CDR3 length is 12 residues. The CDR3, as DNA: TGCAGCGTTGAGGGCACCGAGGATGAGCAGTTCTTC. It yields the protein CSVEGTEDEQFF.